This passage covers 5 T cell receptor beta chains from one sample sequenced in a study of shared clonotypes between healthy human individuals. Selected positively for CCR7 and CD45RO-negative, naive CD8 cells excluded terminally differentiated effector memory CD45RA+ cells. Libraries were prepared by immunoSEQ multiplex PCR; TCRdb keeps only in-frame clonotypes and omits some of them. The sample lists some 2.1 million clones; about 95% were seen once. Material: naive CD8+ T cells sorted from blood. Receptors originate from a man aged 18-30 years in good health.

The V and J genes are TRBV7-9 and TRBJ2-5; D may be TRBD1 or TRBD2 (5 bases each). Between the trimmed V and J ends, which lost 2 bases and 5 bases, there was a span of 15 bases. Germline lookup yields CDR1 SEHNR and CDR2 FQNEAQ (reference sequence). The CDR3 sequence is 15 residues long. CDR3 sequence reads: CASSLLGGVDETQYF. The CDR3 DNA follows: TGTGCCAGCAGCTTACTTGGGGGAGTAGACGAGACCCAGTACTTC.

The gene calls are TRBV11-2 and TRBJ2-5, with a weak D call TRBD1 (5 bases). This CDR3 spans 16 amino acids. V was trimmed by 0 bases and J by 4 bases, leaving 15 bases between them. Germline CDR1 SGHAT, CDR2 FQNNGV. CDR3 sequence reads: CASSLDGAGWGETQYF. In DNA, the CDR3 is TGTGCCAGCAGCTTAGATGGGGCAGGGTGGGGAGAGACCCAGTACTTC. Supplemented by reference TRBV11-2 and TRBJ2-5, the full variable domain reads EAGVAQSPRYKIIEKRQSVAFWCNPISGHATLYWYQQILGQGPKLLIQFQNNGVVDDSQLPKDRFSAERLKGVDSTLKIQPAKLEDSAVYLCASSLDGAGWGETQYFGPGTRLLVL.

The count of this clone is one. At the DNA level, this CDR3 is encoded by other sequences in the same sample as well. The chain has TRBV28 and TRBJ2-1; 7 bases match TRBD2. V was clipped by 2 bases and J by 4 bases; unmatched bases: 2. The germline gives CDR1 MDHEN, CDR2 SYDVKM. CDR3 length: 14 amino acids. The CDR3 sequence is CASSLAGDYNEQFF. Written as DNA, the CDR3 is TGTGCCAGCAGTTTAGCGGGGGATTACAATGAGCAGTTCTTC. Looking up the rest from reference TRBV28 and TRBJ2-1 gives the full variable domain: DVKVTQSSRYLVKRTGEKVFLECVQDMDHENMFWYRQDPGLGLRLIYFSYDVKMKEKGDIPEGYSVSREKKERFSLILESASTNQTSMYLCASSLAGDYNEQFFGPGTRLTVL.

The genes are TRBV25-1 and TRBJ2-7; TRBD2 might be the D (6 bases). CDR1 and CDR2 (germline): MGHDK, SYGVNS. The CDR3 has 14 amino acids. V dropped 2 bases and J dropped 6 bases, with 14 bases sitting between them. As DNA, the CDR3 is TGTGCCAGCAGTGAAGGGGGACTCACGAGCGAGCAGTACTTC. This gives the protein CASSEGGLTSEQYF.

J is TRBJ2-1 and V is TRBV5-1; TRBD1 is a possible D gene (6 bases). The germline V gene has CDR1 SGHRS and CDR2 YFSETQ. The V and J ends lost 2 bases and 14 bases respectively, with 17 bases between them. The CDR3 is made up of 13 amino acids. The CDR3 sequence is CASSLRVARGKFF. The CDR3 DNA reads as TGCGCCAGCAGCTTACGAGTAGCTAGGGGGAAGTTCTTC.